The sequence of this TCR beta chain was determined in a study of shared clonotypes between healthy human individuals. As for the study in general: Sampling drew on donors who were a couple of women and a few men aged 18 to 49. Used for every donor were three CD4 naive, three CD4 memory, two CD8 naive and one CD8 memory plate.

Caucasian adults living in Nashville, Tennessee, provided all samples. Data came from immunoSEQ multiplex PCR; TCRdb stores just in-frame clones and leaves some out. The data contain about 640,000 clones, roughly 70% of them singletons. Comments on this clone: This sequence may be a read error, since a much larger clone differs from it by one base. The same CDR3 can be traced to other DNA sequences in this sample.

The sequenced sample consisted of memory CD4+ T cells sorted from blood. The subset here: CD45RA-negative fraction. This TCR came from a woman between 25 and 40 years old in good health.

CDR3 protein: CATSSGLAGGTDTQYF. Here the CDR3 DNA reads TGTGCCACCAGCAGTGGACTAGCGGGAGGCACAGATACGCAGTATTTT. The chain combines TRBV15 with TRBJ2-3; TRBD2 aligns across 13 bases. V shed 3 bases, J shed 1 base, and the junction held 1 base outside the gene matches. The CDR3 is 16 residues long. Germline loops: CDR1 LNHNV, CDR2 YYDKDF (reference sequence).